Below are 2 T cell receptor beta chains sequenced from a single sample in a study of CD8 T cells in ankylosing spondylitis. TCRdb re-analysed the 5' RACE reads in MiXCR, keeping a single row per CDR3 protein. The sample lists around 150,000 distinct CDR3 sequences; 5.5% to 7.5% were seen once. Sequencing used blood, either unsorted or a sorted T cell fraction (not recorded which). These receptors all come from a female donor with ankylosing spondylitis or in good health (not recorded which).

This clonotype has ten or more counts. V and J are TRBV7-8 and TRBJ2-5, with a tentative D call TRBD2 (5 bases). The CDR3 covers 14 residues. V was shortened by 5 bases and J by 2 bases, with 12 bases between the two germline ends. Germline CDR1 is SGHVS and CDR2 is FQNEAQ. CDR3 sequence (DNA): TGTGCCAGCAGCCAGCGGATGGCACAAGAGACCCAGTACTTC. It specifies CASSQRMAQETQYF.

The sample holds many counts of this clonotype. This sequence joins TRBV7-9 and TRBJ1-4; 7 bases map to TRBD1. V shed 5 bases and J 7 bases; nucleotides not matched to a gene: 7. The germline gives CDR1 SEHNR, CDR2 FQNEAQ (reference sequence). This CDR3 is 14 amino acids long. DNA of the CDR3: TGTGCCAGCAGCCCGACAGGGTTAAGTGAAAAACTGTTTTTT. Translated, it gives CASSPTGLSEKLFF.